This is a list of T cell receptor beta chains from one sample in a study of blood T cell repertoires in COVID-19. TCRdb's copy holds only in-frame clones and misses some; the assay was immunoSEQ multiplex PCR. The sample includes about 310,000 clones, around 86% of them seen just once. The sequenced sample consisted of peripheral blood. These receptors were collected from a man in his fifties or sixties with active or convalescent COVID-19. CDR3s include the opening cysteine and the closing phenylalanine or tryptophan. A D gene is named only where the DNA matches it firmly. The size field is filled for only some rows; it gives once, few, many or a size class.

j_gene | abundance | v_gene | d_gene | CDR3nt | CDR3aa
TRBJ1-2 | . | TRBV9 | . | TGTGCCAGCAGCGATGGACAGAACTATGGCTACACCTTC | CASSDGQNYGYTF
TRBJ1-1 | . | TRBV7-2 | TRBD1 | TGTGCCAGCAGCTTCCCAGGGGGGAACACTGAAGCTTTCTTT | CASSFPGGNTEAFF
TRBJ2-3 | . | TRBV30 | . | TGTGCCTGGAGCGTGCGGCATACGCAGTATTTT | CAWSVRHTQYF
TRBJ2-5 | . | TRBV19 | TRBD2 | TGTGCCAGTAGTATTAGCCTAGCGGGGGGACAGACCCAGTACTTC | CASSISLAGGQTQYF
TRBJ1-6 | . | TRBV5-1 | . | TGCGCCAGCAGCGAAGGACAGATGAATTCACCCCTCCACTTT | CASSEGQMNSPLHF
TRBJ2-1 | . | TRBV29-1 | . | TGCAGCGTGGGTCGACAGTACAATGAGCAGTTCTTC | CSVGRQYNEQFF
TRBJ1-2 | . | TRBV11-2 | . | TGTGCCAGCAGCTTAGGGCAGTACTATGGCTACACCTTC | CASSLGQYYGYTF
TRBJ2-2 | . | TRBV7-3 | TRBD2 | TGTGCCAGCAGCTTAATTGGCTCTAGCGGGCTATCGAACACCGGGGAGCTGTTTTTT | CASSLIGSSGLSNTGELFF
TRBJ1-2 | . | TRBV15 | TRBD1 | TGTGCCACCAGCAGAGACCGGACAGGAATCTATGGCTACACCTTC | CATSRDRTGIYGYTF
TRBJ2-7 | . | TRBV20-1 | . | TGCAGTGCTACGGGGAGGTACGAGCAGTACTTC | CSATGRYEQYF
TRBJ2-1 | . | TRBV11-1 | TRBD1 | TGTGCCAGCAGCTCGGGACAGGGGGCTGGGGGTGAGCAGTTCTTC | CASSSGQGAGGEQFF
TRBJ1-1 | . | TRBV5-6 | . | TGTGCCAGCAGCTTGTACGGACAAAATGTCAACACTGAAGCTTTCTTT | CASSLYGQNVNTEAFF
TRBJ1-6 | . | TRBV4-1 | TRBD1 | TGCGCCAGCAGCCAAGATCACAGGGGGGATTCACCCCTCCACTTT | CASSQDHRGDSPLHF
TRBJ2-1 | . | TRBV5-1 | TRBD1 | TGCGCCAGCAGCTTGGCAGGGGGTTCGCAGCGGAAAACCTCCTACAATGAGCAGTTCTTC | CASSLAGGSQRKTSYNEQFF
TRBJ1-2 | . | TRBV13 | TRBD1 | TGTGCCAGCTCTGGGACAGAAGAAGTCCCCAACTATGGCTACACCTTC | CASSGTEEVPNYGYTF
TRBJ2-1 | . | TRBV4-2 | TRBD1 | TGTGCCAGCAGCCAGGGACAGGGGGTTTACAATGAGCAGTTCTTC | CASSQGQGVYNEQFF
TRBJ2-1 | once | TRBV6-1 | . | TGTGCCAGCAGTGACGCTTCTAGCGCCCCCCGGGGAGAGCAGTTCTTC | CASSDASSAPRGEQFF
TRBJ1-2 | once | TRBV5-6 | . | TGTGCCAGCAGCTTGTACAGGGACTATGGCTACACCTTC | CASSLYRDYGYTF
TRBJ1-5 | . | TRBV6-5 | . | TGTGCCAGCAGGGAGATAGACGAAAGCAATCAGCCCCAGCATTTT | CASREIDESNQPQHF
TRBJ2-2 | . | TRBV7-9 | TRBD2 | TGTGCCAGCAGCTTAGACTGGCGGGGGTCGAACACCGGGGAGCTGTTTTTT | CASSLDWRGSNTGELFF
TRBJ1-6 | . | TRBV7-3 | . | TGTGCCAGCAGCTTATTCTTCCGGGATTCACCCCTCCACTTT | CASSLFFRDSPLHF
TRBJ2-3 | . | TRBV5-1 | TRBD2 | TGCGCCAGCAGCTTGGCCGCTAGCGGTGCAGATACGCAGTATTTT | CASSLAASGADTQYF
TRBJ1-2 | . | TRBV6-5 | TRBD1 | TGTGCCAGCAGGCTGGGACAGGGGGCAGACTATGGCTACACCTTC | CASRLGQGADYGYTF
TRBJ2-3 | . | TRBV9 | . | TGTGCCAGCAGCGTAGGGGTCGGGACAGATACGCAGTATTTT | CASSVGVGTDTQYF
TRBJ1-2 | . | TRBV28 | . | TGTGCCAGCACCCCACACGGCCCGGGGGGCTACACCTTC | CASTPHGPGGYTF
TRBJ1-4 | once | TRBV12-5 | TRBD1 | TGTGCTAGTGGTTTGGACAGGGGGACAGGGGTCGAAAAACTGTTTTTT | CASGLDRGTGVEKLFF
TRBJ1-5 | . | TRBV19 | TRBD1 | TGTGCCAGTAGTAGAAGACAGGGTAGCAATCAGCCCCAGCATTTT | CASSRRQGSNQPQHF
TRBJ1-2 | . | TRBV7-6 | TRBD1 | TGTGCCAGCAGCCCCGGACAGGGGCGAGGCTACACCTTC | CASSPGQGRGYTF
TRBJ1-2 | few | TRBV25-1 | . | TGTGCCAGCAGTGAATGGAGGACAGACAAAAACCACTATGGCTACACCTTC | CASSEWRTDKNHYGYTF
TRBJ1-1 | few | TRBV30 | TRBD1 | TGTGCCTGGAGTGCCCCGACAGGGGTCCCTGAAGCTTTCTTT | CAWSAPTGVPEAFF
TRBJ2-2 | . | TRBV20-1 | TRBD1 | TGCAGTGCTAGTCTTCGGCGGACAGGGAGGACCGGGGAGCTGTTTTTT | CSASLRRTGRTGELFF
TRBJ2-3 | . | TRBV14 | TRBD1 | TGTGCCAGCAGTCTTCGACAGGGCGGGCGTGAGTCGCAGTATTTT | CASSLRQGGRESQYF
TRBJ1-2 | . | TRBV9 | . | TGTGCCAGCAGCGTCCACCCGGACAGTCTTTATGGCTACACCTTC | CASSVHPDSLYGYTF
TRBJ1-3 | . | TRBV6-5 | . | TGTGCCAGCAGTTACGGGTCGGGGGTTGGAAACACCATATATTTT | CASSYGSGVGNTIYF
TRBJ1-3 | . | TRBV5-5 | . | TGTGCCAGCAGCTCAGGTGGGGGGAGCTCTGGAAACACCATATATTTT | CASSSGGGSSGNTIYF
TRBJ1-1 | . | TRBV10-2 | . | TGCGCCAGCAAGGACGCCGACAGGGAAGCTTTCTTT | CASKDADREAFF
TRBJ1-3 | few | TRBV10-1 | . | TGCGCCAGCAGTGAGTCCGGGAGAAGCTCTGGAAACACCATATATTTT | CASSESGRSSGNTIYF
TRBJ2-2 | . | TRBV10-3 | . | TGTGCCATCAGTGAGAGATTGGGGGGCACCGGGGAGCTGTTTTTT | CAISERLGGTGELFF
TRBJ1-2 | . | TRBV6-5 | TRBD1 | TGTGCCAGCAGTTACACGACAGGGGCCTCATATGGCTACACCTTC | CASSYTTGASYGYTF
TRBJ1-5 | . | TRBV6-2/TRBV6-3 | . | TGTGCCAGCAGTGGGGGGGGTAGGTCAGGTAGACGGCCCCAGCATTTT | CASSGGGRSGRRPQHF
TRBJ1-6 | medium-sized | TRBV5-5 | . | TGTGCCAGCAGCTTTGAAGCAGGGCTCGACTCACCCCTCCACTTT | CASSFEAGLDSPLHF
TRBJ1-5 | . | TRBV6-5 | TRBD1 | TGTGCCAGCAGGATGGGGACAGCCGGTCAGCCCCAGCATTTT | CASRMGTAGQPQHF
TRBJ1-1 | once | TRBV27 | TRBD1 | TGTGCCAGCAGGGACCGGGACAGGGACACTGAAGCTTTCTTT | CASRDRDRDTEAFF
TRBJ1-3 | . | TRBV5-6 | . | TGTGCCAGCAGCTTAGGGGATGGAAACACCATATATTTT | CASSLGDGNTIYF
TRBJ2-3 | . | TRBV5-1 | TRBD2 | TGCGCCAGCAGCTTACTAGCGGGGGGAGATACGCAGTATTTT | CASSLLAGGDTQYF
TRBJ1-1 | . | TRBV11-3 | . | TGTGCCAGCAGCTTCAGTGCGAACACTGAAGCTTTCTTT | CASSFSANTEAFF
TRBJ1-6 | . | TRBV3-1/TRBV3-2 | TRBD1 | TGTGCCAGCAGCCCGCGGGACAGCCATAATTCACCCCTCCACTTT | CASSPRDSHNSPLHF
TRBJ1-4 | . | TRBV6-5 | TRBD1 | TGTGCCAGCAGTTCCGGGACAGGGGATGAAAAACTGTTTTTT | CASSSGTGDEKLFF
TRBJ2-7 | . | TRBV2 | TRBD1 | TGTGCCAGCAGTATGCCGGGACAGCGAGTCTACGAGCAGTACTTC | CASSMPGQRVYEQYF
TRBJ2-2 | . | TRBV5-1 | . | TGCGCCAGCAGCTTGTCCGGAGAGAACGGGGAGCTGTTTTTT | CASSLSGENGELFF